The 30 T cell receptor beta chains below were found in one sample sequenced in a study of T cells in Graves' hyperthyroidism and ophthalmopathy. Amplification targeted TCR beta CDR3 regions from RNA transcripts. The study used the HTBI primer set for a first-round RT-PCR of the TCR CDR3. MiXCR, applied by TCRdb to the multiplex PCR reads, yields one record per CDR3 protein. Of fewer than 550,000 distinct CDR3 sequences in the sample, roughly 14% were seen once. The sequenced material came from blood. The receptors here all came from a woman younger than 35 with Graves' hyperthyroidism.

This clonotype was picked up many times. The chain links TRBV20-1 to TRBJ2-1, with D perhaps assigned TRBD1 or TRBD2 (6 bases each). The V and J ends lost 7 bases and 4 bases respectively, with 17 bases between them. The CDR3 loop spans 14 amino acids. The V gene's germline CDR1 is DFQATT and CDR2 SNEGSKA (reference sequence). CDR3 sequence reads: CSGGAGDGYNEQFF. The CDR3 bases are TGCAGTGGCGGGGCAGGGGATGGGTACAATGAGCAGTTCTTC.

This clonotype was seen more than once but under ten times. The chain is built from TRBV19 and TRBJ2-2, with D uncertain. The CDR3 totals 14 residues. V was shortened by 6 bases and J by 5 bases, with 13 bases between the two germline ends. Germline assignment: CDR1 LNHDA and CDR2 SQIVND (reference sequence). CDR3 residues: CASRPNLGTGELFF. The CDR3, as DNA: TGTGCCAGTAGACCCAATTTGGGGACCGGGGAGCTGTTTTTT.

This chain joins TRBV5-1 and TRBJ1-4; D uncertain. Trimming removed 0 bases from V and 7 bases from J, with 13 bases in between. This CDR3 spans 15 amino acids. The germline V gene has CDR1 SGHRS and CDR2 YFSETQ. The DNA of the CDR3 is TGCGCCAGCAGCTTGGAAGCACTTATGGGTGAAAAACTGTTTTTT. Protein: CASSLEALMGEKLFF.

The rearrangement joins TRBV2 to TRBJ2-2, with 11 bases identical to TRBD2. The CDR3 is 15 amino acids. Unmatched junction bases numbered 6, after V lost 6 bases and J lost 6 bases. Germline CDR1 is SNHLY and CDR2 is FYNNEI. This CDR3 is CASSELAGDAGELFF. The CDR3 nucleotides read TGTGCCAGCAGCGAACTAGCGGGAGATGCCGGGGAGCTGTTTTTT.

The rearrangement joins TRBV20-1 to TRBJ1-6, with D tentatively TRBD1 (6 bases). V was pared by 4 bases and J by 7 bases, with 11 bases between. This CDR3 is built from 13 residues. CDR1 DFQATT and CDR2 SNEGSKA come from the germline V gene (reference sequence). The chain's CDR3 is CSAKYRANSPLHF. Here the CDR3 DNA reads TGCAGTGCTAAGTACAGGGCGAATTCACCCCTCCACTTT.

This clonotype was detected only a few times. CDR3 protein: CASSLTISGTGGVWTQYF. In nucleotides, the CDR3 is TGCGCCAGCAGCTTAACAATCTCCGGGACTGGGGGGGTTTGGACCCAGTACTTC. J is TRBJ2-5 and V is TRBV5-1; 7 nucleotides line up with TRBD2. Germline loops: CDR1 SGHRS, CDR2 YFSETQ. This CDR3 spans 18 amino acids. V shed 2 bases and J 7 bases; nucleotides not matched to a gene: 20.

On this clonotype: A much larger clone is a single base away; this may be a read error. CDR3 in amino acids: CASSPVLAGGNNEQFF. The CDR3 DNA follows: TGTGCCAGCTCACCAGTACTAGCGGGGGGAAACAATGAGCAGTTCTTC. The chain has TRBV18 and TRBJ2-1, with 12 nucleotides matching TRBD2. V gave up 2 bases and J gave up 5 bases; unmatched junction bases: 4. The CDR3 length is 16 residues. Germline CDR1 KGHSH, CDR2 LQKENI.

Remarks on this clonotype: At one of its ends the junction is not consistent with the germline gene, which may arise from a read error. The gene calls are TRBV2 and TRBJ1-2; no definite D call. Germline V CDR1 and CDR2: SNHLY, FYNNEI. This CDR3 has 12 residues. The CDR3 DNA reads TGTGCCAGCAGGGTAGGGTATTATGGCTACGCCTTC. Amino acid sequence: CASRVGYYGYAF.

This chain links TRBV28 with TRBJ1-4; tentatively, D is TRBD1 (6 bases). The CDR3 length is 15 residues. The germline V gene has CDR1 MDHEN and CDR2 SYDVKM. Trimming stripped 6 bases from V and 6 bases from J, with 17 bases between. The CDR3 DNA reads TGTGCCAGCAGAGAGACCGGGACAAGGGATGAAAAACTGTTTTTT. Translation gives CASRETGTRDEKLFF.

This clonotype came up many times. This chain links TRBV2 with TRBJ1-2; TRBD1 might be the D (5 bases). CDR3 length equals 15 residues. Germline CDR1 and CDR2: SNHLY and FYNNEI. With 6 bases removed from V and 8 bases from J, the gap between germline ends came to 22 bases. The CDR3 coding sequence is TGTGCCAGCAGAGAGGGGCATAGCGGGTTCGACGGCTACACCTTC. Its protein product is CASREGHSGFDGYTF.

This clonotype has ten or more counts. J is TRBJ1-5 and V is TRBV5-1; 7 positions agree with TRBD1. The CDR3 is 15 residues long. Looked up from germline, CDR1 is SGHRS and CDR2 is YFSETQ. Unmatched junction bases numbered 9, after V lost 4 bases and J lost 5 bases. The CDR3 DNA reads TGCGCCAGCAGCGCTGGTACAGGGGCCCATCAGCCCCAGCATTTT. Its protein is CASSAGTGAHQPQHF.

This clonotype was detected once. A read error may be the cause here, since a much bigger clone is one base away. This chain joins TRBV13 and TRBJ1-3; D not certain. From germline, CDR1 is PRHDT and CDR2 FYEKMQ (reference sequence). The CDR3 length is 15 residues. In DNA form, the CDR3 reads TGTGCCAGCGGCTTAGCGGCGCTCTCTGGAAACACCATATATTTT. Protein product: CASGLAALSGNTIYF.

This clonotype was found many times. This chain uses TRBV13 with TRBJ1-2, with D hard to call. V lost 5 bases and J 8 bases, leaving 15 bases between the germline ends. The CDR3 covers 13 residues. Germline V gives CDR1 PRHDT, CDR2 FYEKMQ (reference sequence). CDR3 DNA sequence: TGTGCCAGCAGCCGCCTAGGGATCGAGGGCTACACCTTC. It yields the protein CASSRLGIEGYTF.

The CDR3 DNA reads TGTGCCAGCAGTGGTTGGAGTTCCCTTAAGTCTGGGGCCAACGTCCTGACTTTC. This encodes CASSGWSSLKSGANVLTF. The chain uses TRBV2 and TRBJ2-6, with unresolved D. The germline V gene has CDR1 SNHLY and CDR2 FYNNEI. This CDR3 is 18 amino acids long. With 4 bases removed from V and 1 base from J, the gap between germline ends came to 17 bases.

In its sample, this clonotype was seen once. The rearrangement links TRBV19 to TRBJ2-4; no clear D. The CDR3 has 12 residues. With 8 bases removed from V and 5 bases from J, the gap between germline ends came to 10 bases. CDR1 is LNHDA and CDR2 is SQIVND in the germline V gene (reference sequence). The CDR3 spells CASSGSENIQYF. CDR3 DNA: TGTGCCAGTTCCGGGTCCGAAAACATTCAGTACTTC.

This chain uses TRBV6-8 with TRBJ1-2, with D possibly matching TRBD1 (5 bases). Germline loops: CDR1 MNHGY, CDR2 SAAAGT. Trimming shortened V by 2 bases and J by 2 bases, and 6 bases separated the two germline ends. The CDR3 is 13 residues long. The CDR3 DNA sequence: TGTGCCAGCAGTTACGACAGAAACTATGGCTACACCTTC. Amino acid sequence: CASSYDRNYGYTF.

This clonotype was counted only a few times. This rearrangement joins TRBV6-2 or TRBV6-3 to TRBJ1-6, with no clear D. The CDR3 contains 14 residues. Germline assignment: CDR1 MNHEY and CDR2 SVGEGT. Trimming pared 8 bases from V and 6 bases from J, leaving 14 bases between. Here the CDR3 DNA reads TGTGCCAGCGGCCGGGAAGCGTTTAATTCACCCCTCCACTTT. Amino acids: CASGREAFNSPLHF.

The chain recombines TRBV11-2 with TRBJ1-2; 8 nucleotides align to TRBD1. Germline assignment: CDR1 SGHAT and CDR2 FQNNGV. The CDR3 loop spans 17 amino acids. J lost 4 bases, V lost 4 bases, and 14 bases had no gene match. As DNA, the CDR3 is TGTGCCAGCAGCTCCAGGCCCCGACAGGGGATTATCTATGGCTACACCTTC. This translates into CASSSRPRQGIIYGYTF.

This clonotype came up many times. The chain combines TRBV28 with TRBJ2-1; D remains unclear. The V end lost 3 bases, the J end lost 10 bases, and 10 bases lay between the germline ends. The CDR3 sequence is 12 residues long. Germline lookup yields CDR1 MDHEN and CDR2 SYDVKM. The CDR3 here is CASSFMEPEQFF. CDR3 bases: TGTGCCAGCAGTTTCATGGAACCGGAGCAGTTCTTC.

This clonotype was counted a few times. CDR3 in amino acids: CSVGEDRGGEKLFF. The CDR3 nucleotides read TGCAGCGTTGGGGAAGACAGGGGGGGAGAAAAACTGTTTTTT. J is TRBJ1-4 and V is TRBV20-1; 9 bases fit TRBD1. The CDR3 totals 14 residues. Germline V CDR1 and CDR2: DFQATT, SNEGSKA (reference sequence).

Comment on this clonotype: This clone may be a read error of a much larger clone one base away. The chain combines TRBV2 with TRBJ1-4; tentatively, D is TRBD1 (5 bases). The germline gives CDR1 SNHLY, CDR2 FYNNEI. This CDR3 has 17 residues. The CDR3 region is CASSDADSLATNEELFF. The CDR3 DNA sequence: TGTGCCAGCAGTGATGCCGACAGTCTTGCAACTAATGAAGAACTGTTTTTT.

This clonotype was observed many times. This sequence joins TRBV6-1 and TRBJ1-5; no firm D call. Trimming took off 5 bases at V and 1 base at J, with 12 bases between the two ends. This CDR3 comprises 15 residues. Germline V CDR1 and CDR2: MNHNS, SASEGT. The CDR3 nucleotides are TGTGCCAGCAGTCCAGTCAGACCCAGCAATCAGCCCCAGCATTTT. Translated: CASSPVRPSNQPQHF.

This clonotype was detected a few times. CDR3 in amino acids: CASSQRRAYSETQYF. DNA of the CDR3: TGTGCCAGCAGCCAACGGCGGGCGTACAGTGAGACCCAGTACTTC. This chain joins TRBV14 and TRBJ2-5, with D perhaps TRBD2 (5 bases). With 2 bases removed from V and 5 bases from J, the gap between germline ends came to 15 bases. Germline loops: CDR1 SGHDN, CDR2 FVKESK. The CDR3 loop spans 15 amino acids.

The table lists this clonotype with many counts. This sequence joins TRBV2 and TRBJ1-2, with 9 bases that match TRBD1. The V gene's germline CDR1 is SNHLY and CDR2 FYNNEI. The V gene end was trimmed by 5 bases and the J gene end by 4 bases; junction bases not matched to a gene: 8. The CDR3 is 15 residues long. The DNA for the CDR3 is TGTGCCAGCAGTACGACAGGGGGGCTCGTCTATGGCTACACCTTC. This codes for CASSTTGGLVYGYTF.

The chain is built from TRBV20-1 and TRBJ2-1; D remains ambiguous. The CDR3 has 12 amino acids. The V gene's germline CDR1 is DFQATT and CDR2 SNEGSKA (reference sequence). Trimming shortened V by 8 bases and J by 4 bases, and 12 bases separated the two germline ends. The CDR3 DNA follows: TGCAGTTCCCGACAACTATACAATGAGCAGTTCTTC. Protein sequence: CSSRQLYNEQFF.

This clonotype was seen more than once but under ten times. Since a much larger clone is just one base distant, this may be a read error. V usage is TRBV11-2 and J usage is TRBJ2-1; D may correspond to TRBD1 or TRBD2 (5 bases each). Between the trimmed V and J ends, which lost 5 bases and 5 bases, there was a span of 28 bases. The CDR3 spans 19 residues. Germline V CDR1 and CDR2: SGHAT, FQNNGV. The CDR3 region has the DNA TGTGCCAGCAGCACCGGGACCCCCGCGATTTGGACTGCAAACAATGAGCAGTTCTTC. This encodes CASSTGTPAIWTANNEQFF.

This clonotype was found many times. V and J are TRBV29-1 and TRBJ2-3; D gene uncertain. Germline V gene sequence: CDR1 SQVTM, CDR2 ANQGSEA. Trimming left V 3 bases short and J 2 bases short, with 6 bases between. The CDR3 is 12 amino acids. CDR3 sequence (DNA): TGCAGCGTTGACAGCCTCACAGATACGCAGTATTTT. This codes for CSVDSLTDTQYF.

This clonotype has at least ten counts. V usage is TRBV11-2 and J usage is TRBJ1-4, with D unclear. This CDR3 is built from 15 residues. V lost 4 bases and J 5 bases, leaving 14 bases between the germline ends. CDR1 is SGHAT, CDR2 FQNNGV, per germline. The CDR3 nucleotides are TGTGCCAGCAGCTCTTCCCGAGCCCCGAATGAAAAACTGTTTTTT. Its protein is CASSSSRAPNEKLFF.

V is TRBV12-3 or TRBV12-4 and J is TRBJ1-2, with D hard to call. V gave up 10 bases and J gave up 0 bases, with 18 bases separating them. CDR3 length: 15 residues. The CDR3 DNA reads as TGTGCCACCCTGAATGAACCGGTTCCTAACTATGGCTACACCTTC. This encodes CATLNEPVPNYGYTF.

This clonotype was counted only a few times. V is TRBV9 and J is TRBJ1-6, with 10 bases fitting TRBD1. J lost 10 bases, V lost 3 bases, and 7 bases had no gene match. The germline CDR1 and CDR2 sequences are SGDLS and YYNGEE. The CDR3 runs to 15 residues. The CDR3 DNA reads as TGTGCCAGCAGCGGCCCCGGGACAGGGGTGTCACCCCTCCACTTT. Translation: CASSGPGTGVSPLHF.